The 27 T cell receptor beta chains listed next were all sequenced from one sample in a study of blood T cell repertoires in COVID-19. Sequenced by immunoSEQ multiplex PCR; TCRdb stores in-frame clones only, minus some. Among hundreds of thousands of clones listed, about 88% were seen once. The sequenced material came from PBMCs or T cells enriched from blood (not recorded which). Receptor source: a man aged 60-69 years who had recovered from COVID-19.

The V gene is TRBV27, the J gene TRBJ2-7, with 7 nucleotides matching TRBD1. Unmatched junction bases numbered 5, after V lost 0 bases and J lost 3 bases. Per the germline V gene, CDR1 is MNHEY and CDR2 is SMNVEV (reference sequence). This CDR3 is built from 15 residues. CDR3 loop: CASSLSVGTDYEQYF. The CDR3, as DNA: TGTGCCAGCAGTTTATCGGTCGGGACAGACTACGAGCAGTACTTC.

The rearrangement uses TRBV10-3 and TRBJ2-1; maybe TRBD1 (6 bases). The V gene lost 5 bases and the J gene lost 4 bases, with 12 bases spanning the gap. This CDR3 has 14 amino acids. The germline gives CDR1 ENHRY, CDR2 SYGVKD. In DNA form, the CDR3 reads TGTGCCATCAGTAAGGGGGAGAGTTACAATGAGCAGTTCTTC. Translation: CAISKGESYNEQFF.

CDR3 loop: CASSQGGFSTDTQYF. CDR3 DNA sequence: TGTGCCAGCAGCCAGGGGGGTTTTAGCACAGATACGCAGTATTTT. This chain uses TRBV3-1 (or the pseudogene TRBV3-2) with TRBJ2-3; TRBD2 is a possible D gene (6 bases). Trimming cost V 3 bases and J 0 bases, with 10 bases left between them. The CDR3 runs to 15 residues. The germline gives CDR1 LGHDT, CDR2 YNNKEL (reference sequence).

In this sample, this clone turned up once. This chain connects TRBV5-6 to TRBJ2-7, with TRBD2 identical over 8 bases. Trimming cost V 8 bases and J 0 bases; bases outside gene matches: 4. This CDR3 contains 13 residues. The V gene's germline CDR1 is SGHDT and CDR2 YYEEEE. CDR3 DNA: TGTGCCAGTCACCGGGGGGGCTCCTACGAGCAGTACTTC. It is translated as CASHRGGSYEQYF. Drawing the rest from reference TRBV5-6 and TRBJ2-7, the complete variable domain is DAGVTQSPTHLIKTRGQQVTLRCSPKSGHDTVSWYQQALGQGPQFIFQYYEEEERQRGNFPDRFSGHQFPNYSSELNVNALLLGDSALYLCASHRGGSYEQYFGPGTRLTVT.

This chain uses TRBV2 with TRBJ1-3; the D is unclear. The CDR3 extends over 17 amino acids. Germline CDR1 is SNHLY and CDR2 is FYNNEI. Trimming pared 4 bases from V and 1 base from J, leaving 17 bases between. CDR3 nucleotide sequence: TGTGCCAGCAGTGGGTATGTTTCGGTCACGTCTGGAAACACCATATATTTT. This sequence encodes CASSGYVSVTSGNTIYF.

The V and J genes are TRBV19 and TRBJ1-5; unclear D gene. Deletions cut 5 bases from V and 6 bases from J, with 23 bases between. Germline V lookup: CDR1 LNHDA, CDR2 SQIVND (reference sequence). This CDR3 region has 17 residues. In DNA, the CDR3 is TGTGCCAGTAGTCTCCCCCCCAGGAGGGTATGGGTTCAGCCCCAGCATTTT. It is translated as CASSLPPRRVWVQPQHF.

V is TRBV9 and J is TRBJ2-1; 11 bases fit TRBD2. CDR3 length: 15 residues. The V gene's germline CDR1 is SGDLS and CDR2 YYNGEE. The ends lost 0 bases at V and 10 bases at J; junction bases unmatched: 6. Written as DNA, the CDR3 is TGTGCCAGCAGCGTAGGGACTAGCGGGCGGTGGGAGCAGTTCTTC. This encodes CASSVGTSGRWEQFF.

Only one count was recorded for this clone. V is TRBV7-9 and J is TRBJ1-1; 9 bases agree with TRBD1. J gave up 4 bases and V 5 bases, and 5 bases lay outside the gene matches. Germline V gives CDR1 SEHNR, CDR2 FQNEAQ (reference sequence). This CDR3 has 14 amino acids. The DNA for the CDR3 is TGTGCCAGCAGCCCACAGGGGGCCGGCACTGAAGCTTTCTTT. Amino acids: CASSPQGAGTEAFF.

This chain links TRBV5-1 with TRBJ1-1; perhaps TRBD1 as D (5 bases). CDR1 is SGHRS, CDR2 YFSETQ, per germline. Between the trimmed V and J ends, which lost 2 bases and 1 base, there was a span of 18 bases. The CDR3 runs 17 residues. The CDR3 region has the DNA TGCGCCAGCAGCTTAAACCCTCAGGGTTCTGGGAACACTGAAGCTTTCTTT. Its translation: CASSLNPQGSGNTEAFF.

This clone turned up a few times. CDR3 sequence reads: CASRAPGQETQYF. CDR3 nucleotides: TGTGCCAGCAGGGCCCCGGGACAAGAGACCCAGTACTTC. This sequence joins TRBV6-5 and TRBJ2-5, with a weak D call TRBD2 (5 bases). The CDR3 runs 13 residues. Per germline, CDR1 MNHEY and CDR2 SVGAGI. The V end lost 6 bases, the J end lost 2 bases, and 10 bases lay between the germline ends.

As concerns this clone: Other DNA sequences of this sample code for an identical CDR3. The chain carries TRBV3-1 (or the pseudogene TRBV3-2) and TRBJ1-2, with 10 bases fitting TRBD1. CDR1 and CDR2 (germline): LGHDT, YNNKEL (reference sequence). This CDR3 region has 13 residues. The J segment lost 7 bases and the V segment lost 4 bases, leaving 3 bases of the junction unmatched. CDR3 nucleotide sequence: TGTGCCAGCAGCCTCGGACAGGGGGGTGGCTACACCTTC. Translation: CASSLGQGGGYTF.

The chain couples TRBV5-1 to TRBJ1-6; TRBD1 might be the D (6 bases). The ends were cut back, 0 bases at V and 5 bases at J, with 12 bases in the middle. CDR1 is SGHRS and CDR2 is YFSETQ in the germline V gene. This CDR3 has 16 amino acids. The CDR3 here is CASSLAGGADNSPLHF. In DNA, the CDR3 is TGCGCCAGCAGCTTGGCCGGGGGGGCTGATAATTCACCCCTCCACTTT.

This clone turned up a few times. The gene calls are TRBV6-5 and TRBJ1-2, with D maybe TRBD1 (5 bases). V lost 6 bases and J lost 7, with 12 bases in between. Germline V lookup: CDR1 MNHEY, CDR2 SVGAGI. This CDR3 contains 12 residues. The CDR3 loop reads CASRGPRTGYTF. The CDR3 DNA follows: TGTGCCAGCAGGGGGCCTCGAACTGGCTACACCTTC.

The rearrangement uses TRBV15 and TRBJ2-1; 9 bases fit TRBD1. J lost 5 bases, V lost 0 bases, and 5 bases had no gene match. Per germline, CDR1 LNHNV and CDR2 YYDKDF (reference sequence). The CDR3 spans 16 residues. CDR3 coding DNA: TGTGCCACCAGCAGAGATCCGGGACAGGGTAACAATGAGCAGTTCTTC. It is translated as CATSRDPGQGNNEQFF. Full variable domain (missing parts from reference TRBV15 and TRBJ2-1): DAMVIQNPRYQVTQFGKPVTLSCSQTLNHNVMYWYQQKSSQAPKLLFHYYDKDFNNEADTPDNFQSRRPNTSFCFLDIRSPGLGDTAMYLCATSRDPGQGNNEQFFGPGTRLTVL.

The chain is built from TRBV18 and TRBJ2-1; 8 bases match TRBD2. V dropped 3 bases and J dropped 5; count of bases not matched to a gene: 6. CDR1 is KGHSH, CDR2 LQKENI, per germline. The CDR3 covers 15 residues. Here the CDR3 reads CASSPSGTLHNEQFF. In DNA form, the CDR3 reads TGTGCCAGCTCACCTAGCGGGACACTTCACAATGAGCAGTTCTTC.

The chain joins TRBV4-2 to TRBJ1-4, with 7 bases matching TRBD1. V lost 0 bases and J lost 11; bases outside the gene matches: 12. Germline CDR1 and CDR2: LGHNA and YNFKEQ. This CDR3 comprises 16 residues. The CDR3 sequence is CASSQESEGARGKLFF. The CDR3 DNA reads TGTGCCAGCAGCCAAGAGTCCGAGGGGGCGCGGGGCAAACTGTTTTTT.

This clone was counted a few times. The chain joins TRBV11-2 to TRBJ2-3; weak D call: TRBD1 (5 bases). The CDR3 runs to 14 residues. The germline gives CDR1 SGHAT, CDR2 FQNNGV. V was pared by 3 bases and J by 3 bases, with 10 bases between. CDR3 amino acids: CASSFKGQTDTQYF. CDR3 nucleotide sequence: TGTGCCAGCAGCTTTAAGGGGCAAACAGATACGCAGTATTTT. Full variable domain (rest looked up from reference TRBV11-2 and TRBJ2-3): EAGVAQSPRYKIIEKRQSVAFWCNPISGHATLYWYQQILGQGPKLLIQFQNNGVVDDSQLPKDRFSAERLKGVDSTLKIQPAKLEDSAVYLCASSFKGQTDTQYFGPGTRLTVL.

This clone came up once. The CDR3 spells CASSPYTGTASYEQYF. The CDR3 DNA reads TGTGCCAGTAGTCCCTATACCGGGACAGCGTCCTACGAGCAGTACTTC. The V gene is TRBV19, the J gene TRBJ2-7; 7 bases line up with TRBD1. The ends lost 5 bases at V and 1 base at J; junction bases unmatched: 11. This CDR3 is built from 16 residues. Germline CDR1 is LNHDA and CDR2 is SQIVND (reference sequence).

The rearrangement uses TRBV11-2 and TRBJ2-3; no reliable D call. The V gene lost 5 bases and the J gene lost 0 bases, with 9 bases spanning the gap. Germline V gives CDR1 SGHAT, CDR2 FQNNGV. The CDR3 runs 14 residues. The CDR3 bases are TGTGCCAGCAGCACGTTCAGAAGCACAGATACGCAGTATTTT. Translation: CASSTFRSTDTQYF.

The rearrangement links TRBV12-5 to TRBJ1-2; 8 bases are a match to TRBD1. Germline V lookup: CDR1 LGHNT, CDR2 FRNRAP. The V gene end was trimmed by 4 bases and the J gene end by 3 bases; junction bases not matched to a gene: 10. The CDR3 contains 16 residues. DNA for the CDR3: TGTGCTAGTGGTTATACTACAGGGGGATCCTACTATGGCTACACCTTC. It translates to CASGYTTGGSYYGYTF.

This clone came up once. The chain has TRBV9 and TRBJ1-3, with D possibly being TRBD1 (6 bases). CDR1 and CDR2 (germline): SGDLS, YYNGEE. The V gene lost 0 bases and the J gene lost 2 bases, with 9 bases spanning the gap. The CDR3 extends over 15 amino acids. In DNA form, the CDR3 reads TGTGCCAGCAGCGTAGGCTCAGGGGCTGGAAACACCATATATTTT. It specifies CASSVGSGAGNTIYF.

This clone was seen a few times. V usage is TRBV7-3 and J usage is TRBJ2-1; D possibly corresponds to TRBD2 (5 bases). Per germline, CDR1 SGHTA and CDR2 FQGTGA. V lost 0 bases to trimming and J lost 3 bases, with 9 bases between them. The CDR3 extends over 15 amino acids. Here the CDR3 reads CASSLTGGHYNEQFF. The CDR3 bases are TGTGCCAGCAGCTTAACCGGCGGGCACTACAATGAGCAGTTCTTC.

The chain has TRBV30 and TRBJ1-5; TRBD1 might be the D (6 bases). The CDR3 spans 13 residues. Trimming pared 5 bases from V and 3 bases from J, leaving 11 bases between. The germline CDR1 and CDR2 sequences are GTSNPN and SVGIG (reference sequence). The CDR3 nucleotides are TGTGCCTGGGGACACAGGGTCAATCAGCCCCAGCATTTT. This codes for CAWGHRVNQPQHF. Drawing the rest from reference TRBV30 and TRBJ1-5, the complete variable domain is SQTIHQWPATLVQPVGSPLSLECTVEGTSNPNLYWYRQAAGRGLQLLFYSVGIGQISSEVPQNLSASRPQDRQFILSSKKLLLSDSGFYLCAWGHRVNQPQHFGDGTRLSIL.

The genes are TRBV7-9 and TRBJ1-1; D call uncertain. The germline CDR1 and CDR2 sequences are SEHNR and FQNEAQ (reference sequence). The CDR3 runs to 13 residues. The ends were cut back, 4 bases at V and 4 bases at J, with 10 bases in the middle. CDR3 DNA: TGTGCCAGCAGCTCCGCGGGAGGCACTGAAGCTTTCTTT. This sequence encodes CASSSAGGTEAFF. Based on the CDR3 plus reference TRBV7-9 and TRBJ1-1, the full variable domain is DTGVSQNPRHKITKRGQNVTFRCDPISEHNRLYWYRQTLGQGPEFLTYFQNEAQLEKSRLLSDRFSAERPKGSFSTLEIQRTEQGDSAMYLCASSSAGGTEAFFGQGTRLTVV.

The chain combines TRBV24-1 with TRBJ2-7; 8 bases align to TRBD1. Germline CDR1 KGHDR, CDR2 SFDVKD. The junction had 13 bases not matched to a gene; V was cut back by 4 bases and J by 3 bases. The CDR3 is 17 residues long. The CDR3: CATSEVSGTGPNYEQYF. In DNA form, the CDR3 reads TGTGCCACCAGTGAGGTATCCGGGACAGGACCCAACTACGAGCAGTACTTC.

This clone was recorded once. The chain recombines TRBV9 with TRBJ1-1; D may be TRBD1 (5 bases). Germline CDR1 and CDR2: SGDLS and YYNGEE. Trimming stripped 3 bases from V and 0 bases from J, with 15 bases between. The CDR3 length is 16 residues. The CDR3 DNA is TGTGCCAGCAGCGAAACCCCGGGGGGTATGAACACTGAAGCTTTCTTT. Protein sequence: CASSETPGGMNTEAFF. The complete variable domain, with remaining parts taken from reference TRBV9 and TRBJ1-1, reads DSGVTQTPKHLITATGQRVTLRCSPRSGDLSVYWYQQSLDQGLQFLIQYYNGEERAKGNILERFSAQQFPDLHSELNLSSLELGDSALYFCASSETPGGMNTEAFFGQGTRLTVV.

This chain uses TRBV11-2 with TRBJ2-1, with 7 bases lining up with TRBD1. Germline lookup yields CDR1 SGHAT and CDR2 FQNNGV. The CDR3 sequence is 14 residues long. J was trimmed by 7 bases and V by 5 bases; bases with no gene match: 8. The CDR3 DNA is TGTGCCAGCAGCAGGACAGGCCCGACGAATGAGCAGTTCTTC. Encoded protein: CASSRTGPTNEQFF. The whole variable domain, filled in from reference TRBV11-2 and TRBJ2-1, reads EAGVAQSPRYKIIEKRQSVAFWCNPISGHATLYWYQQILGQGPKLLIQFQNNGVVDDSQLPKDRFSAERLKGVDSTLKIQPAKLEDSAVYLCASSRTGPTNEQFFGPGTRLTVL.